These 17 T cell receptor beta chains came from one sample sequenced in a study of blood T cell repertoires in COVID-19. Assay used: immunoSEQ multiplex PCR; TCRdb lists only in-frame clones, some missing. The sample lists 450,000 to 500,000 clones, roughly 87% occurring once. Sequencing used PBMCs or T cells enriched from blood (not recorded which). The origin of the receptors is a woman aged 18-29 years who had recovered from COVID-19.

This sequence joins TRBV28 and TRBJ1-1; the match to TRBD1 covers 7 bases. J lost 6 bases, V lost 3 bases, and 7 bases had no gene match. The germline V gene encodes CDR1 MDHEN and CDR2 SYDVKM. There are 14 residues in the CDR3. CDR3 bases: TGTGCCAGCAGTTTGGGTGACAGGGTCGCTGAAGCTTTCTTT. This gives the protein CASSLGDRVAEAFF.

The chain is built from TRBV30 and TRBJ1-1, with no clear D. The CDR3 extends over 14 amino acids. The V and J ends lost 2 bases and 0 bases respectively, with 10 bases between them. CDR1 is GTSNPN and CDR2 is SVGIG in the germline V gene (reference sequence). CDR3 sequence: CAWSKGGMNTEAFF. The CDR3 bases are TGTGCCTGGAGTAAAGGAGGTATGAACACTGAAGCTTTCTTT. Together with reference TRBV30 and TRBJ1-1, the CDR3 gives the full variable domain: SQTIHQWPATLVQPVGSPLSLECTVEGTSNPNLYWYRQAAGRGLQLLFYSVGIGQISSEVPQNLSASRPQDRQFILSSKKLLLSDSGFYLCAWSKGGMNTEAFFGQGTRLTVV.

This clone was counted a single time. V gene TRBV11-2 combines with J gene TRBJ2-4; 8 bases line up with TRBD2. V gave up 4 bases and J gave up 12 bases; unmatched junction bases: 11. The CDR3 has 14 residues. Looked up from germline, CDR1 is SGHAT and CDR2 is FQNNGV. The DNA for the CDR3 is TGTGCCAGCAGCTCTCTCCGCGCGGGGGGAAATCAGTACTTC. This translates into CASSSLRAGGNQYF.

This chain joins TRBV7-2 and TRBJ2-5; no clear D. CDR3 size: 14 residues. Germline V gene sequence: CDR1 SGHTA, CDR2 FQGNSA. V was trimmed by 5 bases and J by 6 bases, leaving 16 bases between them. CDR3 in amino acids: CASSNYGDSKTQYF. The CDR3 nucleotides are TGTGCCAGCAGCAACTATGGTGATTCAAAGACCCAGTACTTC.

Concerning this clone itself: An end of the junction differs from the germline gene, which may be a read error. The sample carries other DNA sequences with the same CDR3. The V gene is TRBV18, the J gene TRBJ2-5, with unresolved D. The length of the CDR3 is 14 residues. Germline CDR1 and CDR2: KGHSH and LQKENI. CDR3 bases: TGTGCCAGTTCACCCCAGGCCCTTCAAGAGACCCAGTACTTC. This encodes CASSPQALQETQYF.

The rearrangement links TRBV11-2 to TRBJ2-2, with a weak D call TRBD1 (5 bases). CDR1 is SGHAT and CDR2 is FQNNGV in the germline V gene. The CDR3 loop spans 15 amino acids. The V gene lost 1 base and the J gene lost 0 bases, with 6 bases spanning the gap. The CDR3 loop is CASSLGGANTGELFF. The CDR3 coding sequence is TGTGCCAGCAGCTTAGGGGGCGCGAACACCGGGGAGCTGTTTTTT.

The J gene is TRBJ1-2, the V gene TRBV7-9; weak D call: TRBD1 (5 bases). Germline-derived CDR1 and CDR2 are SEHNR and FQNEAQ (reference sequence). V lost 5 bases and J lost 8, with 18 bases in between. CDR3 length equals 14 residues. The CDR3: CASSPSFERGGYTF. In DNA form, the CDR3 reads TGTGCCAGCAGCCCCTCATTCGAAAGGGGAGGCTACACCTTC.

V and J are TRBV5-1 and TRBJ2-7; D is perhaps TRBD1 (6 bases). V lost 7 bases and J lost 5, with 19 bases in between. The V gene's germline CDR1 is SGHRS and CDR2 YFSETQ. The CDR3 totals 14 residues. The CDR3 coding sequence is TGCGCCAGCGGGGACCCACAGGGCGGCAACGAGCAGTACTTC. Translation: CASGDPQGGNEQYF.

V and J are TRBV10-3 and TRBJ1-4; D not certain. CDR1 ENHRY and CDR2 SYGVKD come from the germline V gene. The CDR3 length is 14 residues. The V end was cut by 3 bases, the J end by 10 bases, with 15 bases between. CDR3 nucleotides: TGTGCCATCAGTGACGGCACGATTGGAGGAAAACTGTTTTTT. Protein: CAISDGTIGGKLFF.

The chain uses TRBV28 and TRBJ1-3, with 7 bases lining up with TRBD1. This CDR3 has 14 residues. Germline CDR1 reads MDHEN; CDR2 reads SYDVKM. The J segment lost 0 bases and the V segment lost 11 bases, leaving 7 bases of the junction unmatched. CDR3 nucleotides: TGTGCCGTTCTCCCAGGGGGCTCTGGAAACACCATATATTTT. Amino acids: CAVLPGGSGNTIYF. The full variable domain, rest sourced from reference TRBV28 and TRBJ1-3, is DVKVTQSSRYLVKRTGEKVFLECVQDMDHENMFWYRQDPGLGLRLIYFSYDVKMKEKGDIPEGYSVSREKKERFSLILESASTNQTSMYLCAVLPGGSGNTIYFGEGSWLTVV.

This chain uses TRBV6-5 with TRBJ1-4, with unresolved D. The V gene lost 6 bases and the J gene lost 5 bases, with 16 bases spanning the gap. The CDR3 has 15 amino acids. CDR1 and CDR2 from the germline V gene are MNHEY and SVGAGI. Here the CDR3 reads CASSLGSAGNEKLFF. The CDR3 DNA reads TGTGCCAGCAGCCTGGGGTCCGCGGGGAATGAAAAACTGTTTTTT.

The genes are TRBV5-1 and TRBJ2-3; D is perhaps TRBD1 (6 bases). Trimming took off 4 bases at V and 3 bases at J, with 12 bases between the two ends. Germline V lookup: CDR1 SGHRS, CDR2 YFSETQ. The CDR3 is made up of 14 amino acids. The CDR3 is CASSRGQPTDTQYF. CDR3 DNA: TGCGCCAGCAGCCGCGGACAGCCAACAGATACGCAGTATTTT.

The V and J genes are TRBV30 and TRBJ2-5; D perhaps matches TRBD2 (5 bases). CDR1 and CDR2 (germline): GTSNPN, SVGIG (reference sequence). Deletions cut 2 bases from V and 5 bases from J, with 9 bases between. The CDR3 has 12 residues. The CDR3 reads CAWSNGVETQYF. DNA of the CDR3: TGTGCCTGGAGTAACGGGGTGGAGACCCAGTACTTC. The entire variable domain, with the rest obtained from reference TRBV30 and TRBJ2-5, is as follows: SQTIHQWPATLVQPVGSPLSLECTVEGTSNPNLYWYRQAAGRGLQLLFYSVGIGQISSEVPQNLSASRPQDRQFILSSKKLLLSDSGFYLCAWSNGVETQYFGPGTRLLVL.

This clone was counted only a few times. The rearrangement uses TRBV18 and TRBJ1-1; a weak D match, TRBD1 (6 bases). V lost 6 bases to trimming and J lost 2 bases, with 16 bases between them. The CDR3 runs 15 residues. The V gene's germline CDR1 is KGHSH and CDR2 LQKENI. The CDR3 protein is CASSLQGRLNTEAFF. As DNA, the CDR3 is TGTGCCAGCTCCTTACAGGGAAGGCTCAACACTGAAGCTTTCTTT.

CDR3 residues: CASSLSTGTHNEQFF. CDR3 DNA: TGTGCCAGCAGCCTCTCGACCGGGACACACAATGAGCAGTTCTTC. The rearrangement uses TRBV9 and TRBJ2-1, with D possibly being TRBD1 (6 bases). The germline V and J ends were trimmed by 4 bases and 5 bases, with 16 bases remaining between them. This CDR3 has 15 residues. Germline CDR1 reads SGDLS; CDR2 reads YYNGEE.

The chain uses TRBV18 and TRBJ1-1; D might be TRBD1 (6 bases). Germline values: CDR1 KGHSH, CDR2 LQKENI. CDR3 length: 13 amino acids. The V end was cut by 7 bases, the J end by 0 bases, with 9 bases between. The CDR3 nucleotides read TGTGCCAGCTTACAGGGACTGAACACTGAAGCTTTCTTT. Translation gives CASLQGLNTEAFF.

The chain uses TRBV30 and TRBJ1-1, with D perhaps TRBD1 (5 bases). CDR1 is GTSNPN, CDR2 SVGIG, per germline (reference sequence). The V and J ends lost 0 bases and 5 bases respectively, with 10 bases between them. This CDR3 region has 13 residues. This CDR3 reads CAWSVQERTEAFF. The CDR3 nucleotides read TGTGCCTGGAGTGTACAGGAGAGGACTGAAGCTTTCTTT. Full variable domain (outside the CDR3, taken from reference TRBV30 and TRBJ1-1): SQTIHQWPATLVQPVGSPLSLECTVEGTSNPNLYWYRQAAGRGLQLLFYSVGIGQISSEVPQNLSASRPQDRQFILSSKKLLLSDSGFYLCAWSVQERTEAFFGQGTRLTVV.